This TCR beta chain was sequenced for a study of CD8+ T cells in alopecia areata. In the study overall: A regimen of oral tofacitinib, 5 to 10 mg twice daily, was given to treated patients.

As part of sample collection, lesional scalp punch biopsies and peripheral blood were taken from alopecia areata patients. Study findings and constraints: Scalp sample data also include resident alphabeta T cells from normal skin. Normal scalp showed lower clonality than lesional scalp, especially alopecia totalis/universalis.

cDNA prepared by RNA extraction and subsequent reverse transcription served as the template for sequencing. Method: immunoSEQ multiplex PCR; TCRdb's copy keeps in-frame clones and lacks some. The sample consists of 10,000 to 15,000 clones, just over 55% of them appearing once. The CDR3 sequence is 14 residues long. The V gene's germline CDR1 is MDHEN and CDR2 SYDVKM. Germline trimming cut 6 bases from V and 6 bases from J; bases unmatched to any gene: 10. Note on this clone: The target antigen is unknown.

The V gene is TRBV28, the J gene TRBJ2-7; TRBD2 agrees at 8 bases. The TCR comes from a human donor with alopecia areata. Sequenced: skin. The CDR3 here is CASRGAEAGGEQYF. CDR3 sequence (DNA): TGTGCCAGCAGGGGGGCGGAGGCGGGGGGCGAGCAGTACTTC.